The table lists the clone carrying this T cell receptor beta chain with a count of one. Germline CDR1 and CDR2: SGHTA and FQGTGA. The CDR3 totals 15 residues. The V end lost 5 bases, the J end lost 1 base, and 14 bases lay between the germline ends. These data come from a study of blood T cell repertoires in COVID-19. Study-wide background: From T cells, B-cell-depleted T cells, or PBMCs came the material, which was cDNA or gDNA.

Authors' data handling: Amplification of reference gene primers was used by the study to estimate nucleated cell counts. Clones were sequenced by immunoSEQ multiplex PCR, and TCRdb holds only the in-frame ones, with some missing. That table supplies the V and J calls and clone size; D and trimming were determined from the DNA. This table holds 150,000 to 200,000 clones, roughly 79% found once. The sequence derives from a man in his sixties with active or convalescent COVID-19. Sequenced material: peripheral blood. The chain carries TRBV7-3 and TRBJ1-1; D remains ambiguous. The DNA for the CDR3 is TGTGCCAGCAGCCCATCGACTCAACCGAACACTGAAGCTTTCTTT. This sequence encodes CASSPSTQPNTEAFF.